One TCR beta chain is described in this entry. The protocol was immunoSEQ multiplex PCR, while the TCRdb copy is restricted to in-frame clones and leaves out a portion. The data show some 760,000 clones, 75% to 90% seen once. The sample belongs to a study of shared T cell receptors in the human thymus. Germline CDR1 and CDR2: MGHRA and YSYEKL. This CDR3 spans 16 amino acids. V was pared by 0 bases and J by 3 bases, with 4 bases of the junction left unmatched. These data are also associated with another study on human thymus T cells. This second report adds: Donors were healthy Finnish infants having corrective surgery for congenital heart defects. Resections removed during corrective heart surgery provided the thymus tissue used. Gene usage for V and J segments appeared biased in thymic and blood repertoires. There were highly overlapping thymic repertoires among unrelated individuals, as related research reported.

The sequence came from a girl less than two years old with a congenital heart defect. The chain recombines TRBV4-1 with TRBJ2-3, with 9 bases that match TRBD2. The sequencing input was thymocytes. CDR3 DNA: TGCGCCAGCAGCCAAGAGTTAAGCGGGGGGACAGATACGCAGTATTTT. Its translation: CASSQELSGGTDTQYF.